The 12 T cell receptor beta chains listed next were all sequenced from one sample in a study of CD8 T cells in Susac syndrome. With random hexamers, reverse transcription was performed on about 0.45 to 1 ug of RNA. TCRdb fed the immunoSEQ multiplex PCR reads into MiXCR, producing one record per CDR3 protein. The sample records about 120,000 distinct CDR3 sequences, 94% being singletons. The sequenced sample consisted of CD4+ T cells from PBMCs. The receptors derive from a human donor in good health.

The chain links TRBV28 to TRBJ1-2; possibly TRBD1 for D (6 bases). V gave up 5 bases and J gave up 2 bases, with 12 bases separating them. Germline loops: CDR1 MDHEN, CDR2 SYDVKM. The CDR3 is 14 residues long. The CDR3 bases are TGTGCCAGCAGTCTGGGGGCAGGGAACTATGGCTACACCTTC. Translation gives CASSLGAGNYGYTF.

The rearrangement uses TRBV2 and TRBJ2-7, with TRBD1 matching over 8 bases. Trimming at V came to 7 bases and at J to 3 bases, leaving 8 bases not matched to a gene. The V gene's germline CDR1 is SNHLY and CDR2 FYNNEI. CDR3 size: 14 residues. The DNA of the CDR3 is TGTGCCAGCACTCCGGGACAGGCCCGCTACGAGCAGTACTTC. This translates into CASTPGQARYEQYF.

The chain joins TRBV20-1 to TRBJ2-2, with 11 bases matching TRBD1. V lost 0 bases and J lost 6; bases outside the gene matches: 9. Per the germline V gene, CDR1 is DFQATT and CDR2 is SNEGSKA (reference sequence). The CDR3 covers 17 residues. The CDR3 bases are TGCAGTGCTAGAGATTCAATGCGGGACAGGGGGGCCGGGGAGCTGTTTTTT. Residues: CSARDSMRDRGAGELFF.

The chain links TRBV6-6 to TRBJ2-7, with D hard to call. The germline V gene has CDR1 MNHNY and CDR2 SVGAGI (reference sequence). Trimming took 4 bases from V and 5 from J, leaving 9 bases between them. The CDR3 is 12 amino acids. CDR3 coding DNA: TGTGCCAGCAGTTCCTGGGTCGACGAGCAGTACTTC. Translation gives CASSSWVDEQYF.

V is TRBV10-3 and J is TRBJ1-4; no reliable D call. Trimming left V 3 bases short and J 4 bases short, with 9 bases between. This CDR3 is built from 14 residues. In germline, CDR1 is ENHRY, CDR2 SYGVKD. CDR3 in amino acids: CAISERQHNEKLFF. CDR3 coding DNA: TGTGCCATCAGTGAAAGGCAGCATAATGAAAAACTGTTTTTT.

The rearrangement uses TRBV5-1 and TRBJ2-3; 8 bases align to TRBD2. Germline V gene data show CDR1 as SGHRS and CDR2 as YFSETQ. V gave up 1 base and J gave up 3 bases; unmatched junction bases: 4. CDR3 length: 15 amino acids. The CDR3 protein is CASSLRTSLTDTQYF. In nucleotides, the CDR3 is TGCGCCAGCAGCTTGAGGACTAGCCTTACAGATACGCAGTATTTT.

The chain has TRBV7-3 and TRBJ2-3, with TRBD1 matching over 8 bases. Looked up from germline, CDR1 is SGHTA and CDR2 is FQGTGA. J was trimmed by 1 base and V by 4 bases; bases with no gene match: 4. This CDR3 is built from 15 residues. This CDR3 reads CASSSTGQGTDTQYF. For the CDR3, the DNA is TGTGCCAGCAGCTCCACGGGACAGGGCACAGATACGCAGTATTTT.

The chain uses TRBV4-1 and TRBJ1-3; TRBD1 is a possible D gene (6 bases). The CDR3 is 16 amino acids. V lost 0 bases, J lost 0 bases, and 9 bases lay in between. Germline loops: CDR1 MGHRA, CDR2 YSYEKL. Here the CDR3 DNA reads TGCGCCAGCAGCCAAGATGAGGACAGCTCTGGAAACACCATATATTTT. Protein product: CASSQDEDSSGNTIYF.

Comment on this clonotype: The limits of the CDR3 on the DNA are not certain, so only TCRdb's listed CDR3 is given. The chain uses TRBV11-1 and TRBJ2-1; the D call TRBD1 from the table was never checked on the DNA. The CDR3 is 14 amino acids long, termini counted. CDR1 is SGHAT, CDR2 FQDESV, per germline (reference sequence). Here the CDR3 reads CASSFGPGTNEQFF.

The V and J genes are TRBV12-3 or TRBV12-4 and TRBJ2-1; D is possibly TRBD2 (6 bases). V was clipped by 5 bases and J by 5 bases, with 22 bases between them. There are 17 residues in the CDR3. DNA of the CDR3: TGTGCCAGCAGTCCCTCCCCCCCAGGTAGCGGCGACAATGAGCAGTTCTTC. This sequence encodes CASSPSPPGSGDNEQFF.

The chain combines TRBV20-1 with TRBJ1-6; 7 nucleotides match TRBD1. Germline V gene lookup returns CDR1 DFQATT and CDR2 SNEGSKA (reference sequence). V lost 4 bases to trimming and J lost 7 bases; unmatched junction nucleotides: 4. The CDR3 has 13 amino acids. The CDR3 here is CSATGTVNSPLHF. The CDR3 DNA reads as TGCAGTGCTACCGGGACAGTGAATTCACCCCTCCACTTT.

Only one count was recorded for this clonotype. The chain carries TRBV9 and TRBJ2-1, with 7 bases fitting TRBD2. The germline V gene encodes CDR1 SGDLS and CDR2 YYNGEE. This CDR3 is 15 amino acids long. Losses at the gene ends were 4 bases for V and 4 bases for J; bases not matched to a gene: 8. The CDR3, as DNA: TGTGCCAGCAGCCAAGGGAGGGCTGGGTACAATGAGCAGTTCTTC. This encodes CASSQGRAGYNEQFF.